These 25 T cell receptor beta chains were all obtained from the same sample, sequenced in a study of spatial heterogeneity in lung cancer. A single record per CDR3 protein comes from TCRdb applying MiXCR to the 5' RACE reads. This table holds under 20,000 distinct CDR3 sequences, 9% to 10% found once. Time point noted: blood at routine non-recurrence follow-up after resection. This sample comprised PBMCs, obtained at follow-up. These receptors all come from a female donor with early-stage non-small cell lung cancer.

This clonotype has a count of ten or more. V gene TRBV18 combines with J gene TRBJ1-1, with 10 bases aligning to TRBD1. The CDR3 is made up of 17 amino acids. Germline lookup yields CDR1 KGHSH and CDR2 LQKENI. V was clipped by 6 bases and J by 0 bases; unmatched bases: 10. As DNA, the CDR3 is TGTGCCAGCTCTCCGGACAGGGGGATCCCCATGAACACTGAAGCTTTCTTT. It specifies CASSPDRGIPMNTEAFF.

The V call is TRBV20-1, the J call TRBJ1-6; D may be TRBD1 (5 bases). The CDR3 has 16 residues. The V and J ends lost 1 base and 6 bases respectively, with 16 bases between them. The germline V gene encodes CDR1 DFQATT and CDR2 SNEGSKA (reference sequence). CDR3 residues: CSARVPGGESNSPLHF. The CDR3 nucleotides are TGCAGTGCTAGAGTCCCAGGAGGGGAAAGTAATTCACCCCTCCACTTT.

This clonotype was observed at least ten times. The CDR3 loop reads CASSFRRKNTEAFF. The CDR3 DNA follows: TGTGCCAGCAGTTTCAGGCGGAAGAACACTGAAGCTTTCTTT. The chain employs TRBV12-3 or TRBV12-4 and TRBJ1-1; D remains ambiguous. V dropped 3 bases and J dropped 1 base, with 9 bases sitting between them. CDR3 length: 14 residues.

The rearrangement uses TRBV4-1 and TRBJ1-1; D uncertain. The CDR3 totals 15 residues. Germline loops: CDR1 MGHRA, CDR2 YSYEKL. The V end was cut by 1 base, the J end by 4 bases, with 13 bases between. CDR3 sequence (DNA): TGCGCCAGCAGCCAAGCCACCACCGGTCCCACTGAAGCTTTCTTT. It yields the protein CASSQATTGPTEAFF.

CDR3 residues: CSVEAGIYSTDTQYF. CDR3 nucleotide sequence: TGCAGCGTTGAAGCAGGGATCTATAGCACAGATACGCAGTATTTT. The V call is TRBV29-1, the J call TRBJ2-3; D is perhaps TRBD1 (5 bases). The CDR3 sequence is 15 residues long. Per the germline V gene, CDR1 is SQVTM and CDR2 is ANQGSEA. Deletions cut 1 base from V and 0 bases from J, with 11 bases between.

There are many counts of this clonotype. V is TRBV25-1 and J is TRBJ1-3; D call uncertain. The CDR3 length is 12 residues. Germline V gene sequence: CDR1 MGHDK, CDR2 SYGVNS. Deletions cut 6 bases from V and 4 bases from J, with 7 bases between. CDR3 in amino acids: CASSFGGNTIYF. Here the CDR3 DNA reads TGTGCCAGCAGCTTCGGAGGAAACACCATATATTTT.

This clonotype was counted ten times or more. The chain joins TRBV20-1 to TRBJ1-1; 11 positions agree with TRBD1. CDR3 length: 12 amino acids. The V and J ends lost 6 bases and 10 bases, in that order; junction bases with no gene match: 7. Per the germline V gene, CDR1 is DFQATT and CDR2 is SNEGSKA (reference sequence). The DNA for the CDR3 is TGCAGTGCCCTCGGACAGGGGGCGCGAGCTTTCTTT. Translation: CSALGQGARAFF.

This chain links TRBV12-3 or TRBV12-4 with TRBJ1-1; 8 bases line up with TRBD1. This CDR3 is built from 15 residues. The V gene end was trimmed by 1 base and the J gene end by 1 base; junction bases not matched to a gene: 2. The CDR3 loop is CASSLGDRGNTEAFF. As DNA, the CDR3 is TGTGCCAGCAGTTTAGGAGACAGGGGGAACACTGAAGCTTTCTTT.

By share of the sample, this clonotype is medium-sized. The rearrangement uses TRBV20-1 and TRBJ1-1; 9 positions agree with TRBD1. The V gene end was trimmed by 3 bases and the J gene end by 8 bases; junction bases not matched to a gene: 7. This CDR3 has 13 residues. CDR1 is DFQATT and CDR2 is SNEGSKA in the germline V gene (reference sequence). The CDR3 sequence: CSARALDRGEAFF. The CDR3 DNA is TGCAGTGCTAGGGCCCTGGACAGGGGCGAAGCTTTCTTT.

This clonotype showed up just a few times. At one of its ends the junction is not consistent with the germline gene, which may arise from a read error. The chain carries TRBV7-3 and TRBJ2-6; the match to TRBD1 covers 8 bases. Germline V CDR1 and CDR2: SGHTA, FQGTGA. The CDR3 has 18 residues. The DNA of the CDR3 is TGTGCCAGCAGCACCCCGGGACAGGCTGTGACTGGAGCCAACGTCCTGACTTTC. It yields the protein CASSTPGQAVTGANVLTF. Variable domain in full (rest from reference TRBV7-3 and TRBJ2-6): GAGVSQTPSNKVTEKGKYVELRCDPISGHTALYWYRQSLGQGPEFLIYFQGTGAADDSGLPNDRFFAVRPEGSVSTLKIQRTERGDSAVYLCASSTPGQAVTGANVLTFGAGSRLTVL.

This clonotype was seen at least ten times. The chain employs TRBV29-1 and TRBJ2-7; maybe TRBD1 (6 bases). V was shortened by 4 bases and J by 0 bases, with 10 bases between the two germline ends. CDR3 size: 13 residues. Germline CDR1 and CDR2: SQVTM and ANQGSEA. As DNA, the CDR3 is TGCAGCGTTGCTGGACAGAACTCCTACGAGCAGTACTTC. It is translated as CSVAGQNSYEQYF.

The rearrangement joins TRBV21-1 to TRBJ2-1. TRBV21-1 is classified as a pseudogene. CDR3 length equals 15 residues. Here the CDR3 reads CASSRKRCKRNEQFF. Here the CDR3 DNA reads TGTGCCAGCAGCAGGAAGCGGTGCAAGAGGAATGAGCAGTTCTTC.

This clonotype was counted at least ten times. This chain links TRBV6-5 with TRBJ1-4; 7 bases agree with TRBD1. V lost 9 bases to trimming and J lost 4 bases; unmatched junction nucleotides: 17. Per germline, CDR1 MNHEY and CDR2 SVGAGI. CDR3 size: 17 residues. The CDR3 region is CASSPRAGQNLNEKLFF. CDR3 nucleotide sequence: TGTGCCAGTTCACCCAGGGCGGGACAGAACCTTAATGAAAAACTGTTTTTT.

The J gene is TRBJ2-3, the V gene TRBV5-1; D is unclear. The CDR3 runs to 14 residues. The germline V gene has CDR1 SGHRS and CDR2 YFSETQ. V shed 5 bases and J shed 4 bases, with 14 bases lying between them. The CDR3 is CASSMPEGPDTQYF. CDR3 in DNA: TGCGCCAGCAGTATGCCAGAAGGGCCAGATACGCAGTATTTT.

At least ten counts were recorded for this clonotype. DNA for the CDR3: TGCAGTGCTAGCCCAGGGGCCAATCAGCCCCAGCATTTT. It encodes CSASPGANQPQHF. This chain connects TRBV20-1 to TRBJ1-5; tentative D call: TRBD1 (6 bases). The CDR3 consists of 13 residues. From germline, CDR1 is DFQATT and CDR2 SNEGSKA (reference sequence). V lost 3 bases and J 3 bases, leaving 9 bases between the germline ends.

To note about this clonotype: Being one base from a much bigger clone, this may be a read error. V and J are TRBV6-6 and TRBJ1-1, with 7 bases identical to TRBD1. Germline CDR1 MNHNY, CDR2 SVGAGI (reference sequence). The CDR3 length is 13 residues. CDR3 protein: CASSYPGQDRALF. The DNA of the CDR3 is TGTGCCAGCAGTTACCCAGGACAGGACCGGGCTCTCTTT.

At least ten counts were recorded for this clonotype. CDR3 region: CASSPSGRADVYTQYF. CDR3 coding DNA: TGTGCCAGCAGCCCAAGTGGGCGTGCCGACGTGTATACGCAGTATTTT. J is TRBJ2-3 and V is TRBV7-9, with D hard to call. Germline V CDR1 and CDR2: SEHNR, FQNEAQ (reference sequence). V lost 5 bases to trimming and J lost 7 bases, with 22 bases between them. CDR3 length equals 16 residues.

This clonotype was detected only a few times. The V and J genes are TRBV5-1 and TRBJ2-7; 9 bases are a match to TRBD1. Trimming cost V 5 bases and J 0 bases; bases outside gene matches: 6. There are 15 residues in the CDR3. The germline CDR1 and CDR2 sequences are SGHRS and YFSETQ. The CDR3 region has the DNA TGCGCCAGCAGTCCGACAGGGGGTTACTCCTACGAGCAGTACTTC. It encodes CASSPTGGYSYEQYF.

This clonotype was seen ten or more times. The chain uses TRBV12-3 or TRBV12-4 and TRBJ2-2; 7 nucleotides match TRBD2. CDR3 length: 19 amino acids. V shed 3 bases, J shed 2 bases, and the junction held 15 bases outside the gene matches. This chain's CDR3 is CASSFRGRPAGTNTGELFF. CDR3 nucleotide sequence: TGTGCCAGCAGTTTTCGTGGCAGGCCAGCGGGGACCAACACCGGGGAGCTGTTTTTT.

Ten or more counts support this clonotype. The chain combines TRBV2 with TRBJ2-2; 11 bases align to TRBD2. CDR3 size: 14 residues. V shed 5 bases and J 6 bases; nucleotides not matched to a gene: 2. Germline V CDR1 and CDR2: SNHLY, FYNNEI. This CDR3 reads CASSLSGGAGELFF. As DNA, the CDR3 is TGTGCCAGCAGTCTTAGCGGGGGGGCCGGGGAGCTGTTTTTT.

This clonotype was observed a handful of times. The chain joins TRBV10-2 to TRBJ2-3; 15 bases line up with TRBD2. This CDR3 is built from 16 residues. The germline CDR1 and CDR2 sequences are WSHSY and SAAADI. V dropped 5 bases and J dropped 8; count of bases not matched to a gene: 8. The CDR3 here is CASSFGLAGGPGTQYF. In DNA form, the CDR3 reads TGCGCCAGCAGTTTTGGACTAGCGGGAGGGCCAGGTACGCAGTATTTT.

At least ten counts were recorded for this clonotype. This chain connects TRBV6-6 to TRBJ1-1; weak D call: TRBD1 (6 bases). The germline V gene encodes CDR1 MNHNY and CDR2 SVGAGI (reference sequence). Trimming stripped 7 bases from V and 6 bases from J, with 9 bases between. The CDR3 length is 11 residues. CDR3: CASNRVAEAFF. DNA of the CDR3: TGTGCCAGCAACAGGGTCGCTGAAGCTTTCTTT.

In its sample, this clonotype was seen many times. In DNA form, the CDR3 reads TGTGCCAGCAGGGGTCACGGGACGCAAAGGTACTTC. It is translated as CASRGHGTQRYF. This sequence joins TRBV12-3 or TRBV12-4 and TRBJ2-4; D assignment may be TRBD1 or TRBD2 (5 bases each). This CDR3 is built from 12 residues. Trimming pared 6 bases from V and 15 bases from J, leaving 18 bases between.

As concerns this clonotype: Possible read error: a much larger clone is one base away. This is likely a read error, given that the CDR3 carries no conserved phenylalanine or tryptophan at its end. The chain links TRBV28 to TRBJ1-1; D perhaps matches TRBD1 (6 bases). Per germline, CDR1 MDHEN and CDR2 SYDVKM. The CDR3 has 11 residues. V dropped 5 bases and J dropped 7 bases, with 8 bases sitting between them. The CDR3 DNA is TGTGCCAGCAGTCCACAGGGTGAAGCTTTCTCT. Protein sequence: CASSPQGEAFS.

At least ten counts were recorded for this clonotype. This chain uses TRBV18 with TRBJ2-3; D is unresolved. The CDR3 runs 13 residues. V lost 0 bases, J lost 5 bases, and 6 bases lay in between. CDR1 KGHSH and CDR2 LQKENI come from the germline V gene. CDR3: CASSPPTLDTQYF. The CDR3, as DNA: TGTGCCAGCTCACCACCTACACTAGATACGCAGTATTTT.